This T cell receptor beta chain was captured by sequencing in a study of T cell responses to AZD1222 COVID-19 vaccine. Study results and limitations: Reports indicate that nearly half of spike-specific TCRs are directed at unmutated variant regions.

Using immunoSEQ multiplex PCR, the repertoire was profiled, and TCRdb retains in-frame clones only, with some absent. Of about 78,000 clones listed, 87% are singletons. This clone has only one observation. No antigen is known for it. V lost 5 bases and J 2 bases, leaving 3 bases between the germline ends. In germline, CDR1 is MNHEY, CDR2 SMNVEV (reference sequence). The CDR3 is made up of 12 amino acids. The receptor comes from an adult in good health. The gene calls are TRBV27 and TRBJ2-2; D uncertain. The source material was peripheral blood, sampled on day 0 of AZD1222 vaccination. The CDR3 region is CASSPNTGELFF. The CDR3 nucleotides are TGTGCCAGCAGTCCTAACACCGGGGAGCTGTTTTTT.